This is a list of T cell receptor beta chains from one sample in a study of monozygotic twins with cystic fibrosis. Using immunoSEQ multiplex PCR, the repertoire was profiled, and TCRdb retains in-frame clones only, with some absent. The profile shows around 14,000 clones, about 98% of them singletons. Sequencing input: blood. The origin of the receptors is a girl aged 2 to 10 with cystic fibrosis. The CDR3 runs from the conserved cysteine through the conserved F or W. A D gene is named only where the DNA matches it firmly. The size entry is marked missing in some rows and otherwise reads once, few, many or a size class.

j_call,d_call,v_call,clone_size,cdr3_aa,cdr3_nt
TRBJ1-1,.,TRBV4-1,.,CASSQVGGRGDTEAFF,TGCGCCAGCAGCCAAGTTGGGGGGCGCGGGGACACTGAAGCTTTCTTT
TRBJ2-3,.,TRBV7-9,.,CASSPTPTGKGTDTQYF,TGTGCCAGCAGCCCGACTCCGACAGGAAAGGGCACAGATACGCAGTATTTT
TRBJ1-1,.,TRBV7-9,.,CASSSAWTLRGTEAFF,TGTGCCAGCAGCTCGGCCTGGACACTCCGAGGGACTGAAGCTTTCTTT
TRBJ2-2,TRBD2,TRBV18,.,CASSPPRGDTGELFF,TGTGCCAGCTCACCACCACGGGGGGACACCGGGGAGCTGTTTTTT
TRBJ1-1,.,TRBV6-5,.,CASRSFRTPNTEAFF,TGTGCCAGCAGGTCCTTCAGGACTCCGAACACTGAAGCTTTCTTT
TRBJ2-7,.,TRBV15,.,CATSRRRRTQGKSYEQYF,TGTGCCACCAGCAGAAGACGGAGAACTCAAGGGAAGTCCTACGAGCAGTACTTC
TRBJ1-2,.,TRBV28,.,CASSSPPGYYGYTF,TGTGCCAGCAGTTCCCCGCCCGGGTACTATGGCTACACCTTC
TRBJ2-6,.,TRBV5-1,.,CASRRWELPSGANVLTF,TGCGCCAGCAGGCGGTGGGAGTTACCCTCTGGGGCCAACGTCCTGACTTTC
TRBJ1-2,.,TRBV19,.,CASRDTARNYGYTF,TGTGCCAGTCGGGACACCGCTCGGAACTATGGCTACACCTTC
TRBJ2-7,TRBD1,TRBV6-6,.,CASSRTGGYSYEQYF,TGTGCCAGCAGCAGGACAGGGGGATACTCCTACGAGCAGTACTTC
TRBJ2-7,.,TRBV6-1,.,CASNPAGDEQYF,TGTGCCAGCAATCCCGCCGGGGACGAGCAGTACTTC
TRBJ2-3,TRBD2,TRBV5-1,.,CASSLDGTSGRGYTQYF,TGCGCCAGCAGCTTGGATGGGACTAGCGGGAGAGGGTATACGCAGTATTTT
TRBJ2-3,TRBD2,TRBV6-4,.,CASSDGRATDTQYF,TGTGCCAGCAGTGACGGGAGGGCCACAGATACGCAGTATTTT
TRBJ1-1,.,TRBV27,once,CASMPLDGGTEAFF,TGTGCCAGCATGCCCCTCGATGGGGGCACTGAAGCTTTCTTT
TRBJ2-1,.,TRBV4-2,.,CASSQEVPQGEDNEQFF,TGTGCCAGCAGCCAAGAAGTCCCCCAGGGAGAGGATAATGAGCAGTTCTTC
TRBJ2-5,TRBD1,TRBV7-9,.,CASSDRDLNRETQYF,TGTGCCAGCAGCGACAGGGACCTTAACAGGGAGACCCAGTACTTC
TRBJ2-1,TRBD2,TRBV5-4,.,CASSNRLAGGGNEQFF,TGTGCCAGCAGCAATCGACTAGCGGGAGGTGGTAATGAGCAGTTCTTC
TRBJ1-5,.,TRBV7-2,.,CASSWKWGQNQPQHF,TGTGCCAGCAGCTGGAAGTGGGGCCAGAATCAGCCCCAGCATTTT
TRBJ1-4,.,TRBV7-9,once,CASSPGEKLFF,TGTGCCAGCAGCCCAGGGGAAAAACTGTTTTTT
TRBJ2-7,.,TRBV7-2,.,CASSLGGSGSYEQYF,TGTGCCAGCAGCTTAGGTGGGAGCGGGTCCTACGAGCAGTACTTC
TRBJ2-6,.,TRBV2,.,CASSFKNAGANVLTF,TGTGCCAGCAGTTTCAAAAATGCCGGGGCCAACGTCCTGACTTTC
TRBJ2-1,TRBD1,TRBV7-2,.,CASSFRQGSYNEQFF,TGTGCCAGCAGCTTTCGACAGGGCTCCTACAATGAGCAGTTCTTC
TRBJ1-1,.,TRBV2,.,CASSESGVVNTEAFF,TGTGCCAGCAGTGAATCCGGGGTTGTGAACACTGAAGCTTTCTTT
TRBJ1-5,.,TRBV6-1,.,CASSEEEGSGKHF,TGTGCCAGCAGTGAGGAAGAAGGATCGGGAAAGCATTTT
TRBJ2-3,TRBD2,TRBV30,.,CAWGGGRGTDTQYF,TGTGCCTGGGGTGGCGGGAGGGGCACAGATACGCAGTATTTT
TRBJ2-6,.,TRBV7-9,.,CASSRKAVSGANVLTF,TGTGCCAGCAGCCGAAAGGCCGTCTCTGGGGCCAACGTCCTGACTTTC
TRBJ2-1,.,TRBV9,.,CASSETPGLGYNEQFF,TGTGCCAGCAGCGAGACCCCGGGACTCGGATACAATGAGCAGTTCTTC
TRBJ1-5,.,TRBV29-1,.,CSVQLSRTQPQHF,TGCAGCGTCCAACTGAGTCGCACTCAGCCCCAGCATTTT
TRBJ2-6,TRBD2,TRBV19,.,CASSREGLAGAGANVLTF,TGTGCCAGTAGTAGGGAGGGACTAGCGGGAGCTGGGGCCAACGTCCTGACTTTC
TRBJ2-7,TRBD2,TRBV6-1,.,CASSRSGRAIYEQYF,TGTGCCAGCAGCCGTAGCGGGAGGGCCATATACGAGCAGTACTTC
TRBJ2-7,.,TRBV6-1,.,CASSEFGTYEQYF,TGTGCCAGCAGTGAATTTGGGACCTACGAGCAGTACTTC
TRBJ1-4,.,TRBV4-3,.,CASSQEGVGHSEKLFF,TGCGCCAGCAGCCAAGAGGGGGTAGGACACAGTGAAAAACTGTTTTTT
TRBJ1-1,.,TRBV21-1,.,CASSTRTGERVNTEAFF,TGTGCCAGCAGCACGAGAACAGGGGAGAGGGTTAACACTGAAGCTTTCTTT
TRBJ2-3,.,TRBV10-3,.,CAISEGTGHSTDTQYF,TGTGCCATCAGTGAGGGTACTGGCCATAGCACAGATACGCAGTATTTT
TRBJ1-1,.,TRBV21-1,.,CASIKADEAFF,TGTGCCAGCATAAAGGCAGATGAAGCTTTCTTT
TRBJ1-5,TRBD1,TRBV9,.,CASSKTGDQPQHF,TGTGCCAGCAGCAAGACAGGGGATCAGCCCCAGCATTTT
TRBJ2-7,TRBD1,TRBV5-5,.,CASSATGTGISYEQYF,TGTGCCAGCAGTGCGACCGGGACAGGGATCTCCTACGAGCAGTACTTC
TRBJ1-2,TRBD1,TRBV5-1,once,CASSLAGGTGTSGYGYTF,TGCGCCAGCAGCTTGGCCGGAGGGACAGGGACAAGTGGGTATGGCTACACCTTC
TRBJ2-7,TRBD2,TRBV18,.,CASSPTSGAGGEQYF,TGTGCCAGCTCACCAACTAGCGGGGCTGGGGGAGAGCAGTACTTC
TRBJ2-3,TRBD1,TRBV12-5,.,CASGLVLTGDTDTQYF,TGTGCTAGTGGTTTGGTACTGACAGGGGACACAGATACGCAGTATTTT
TRBJ1-5,.,TRBV19,.,CASSIDLQPQHF,TGTGCCAGTAGTATAGATCTCCAGCCCCAGCATTTT
TRBJ2-7,.,TRBV6-1,.,CASSTHSYEQYF,TGTGCCAGCAGCACGCACTCCTACGAGCAGTACTTC
TRBJ2-3,.,TRBV25-1,.,CASSEYSTQYF,TGTGCCAGCAGTGAATATAGTACGCAGTATTTT
TRBJ1-2,.,TRBV5-6,.,CASSFRTRTAYGYTF,TGTGCCAGCAGCTTCCGGACGAGGACAGCTTATGGCTACACCTTC
TRBJ2-5,TRBD2,TRBV19,once,CASSIVAGARETQYF,TGTGCCAGTAGTATCGTCGCGGGAGCCAGAGAGACCCAGTACTTC
TRBJ2-2,TRBD2,TRBV4-2,once,CASSQGRLAGISGELFF,TGTGCCAGCAGCCAGGGTCGACTAGCGGGAATCTCCGGGGAGCTGTTTTTT
TRBJ1-1,.,TRBV29-1,.,CSVERGANTEAFF,TGCAGCGTTGAGAGGGGCGCGAACACTGAAGCTTTCTTT
TRBJ2-7,.,TRBV14,once,CASSQDLDRTYEQYF,TGTGCCAGCAGCCAAGATCTAGACAGAACCTACGAGCAGTACTTC
TRBJ2-4,.,TRBV28,.,CASSSSPVENIQYF,TGTGCCAGCAGTTCCAGCCCGGTGGAAAACATTCAGTACTTC
TRBJ1-1,.,TRBV30,.,CAWTSAGDTEAFF,TGTGCCTGGACCTCCGCGGGGGACACTGAAGCTTTCTTT
TRBJ1-1,.,TRBV6-1,once,CASPDTNTEAFF,TGTGCCAGCCCCGACACGAACACTGAAGCTTTCTTT
TRBJ2-3,TRBD2,TRBV29-1,.,CSTWRGLAYTDTQYF,TGCAGCACCTGGAGGGGACTAGCTTACACAGATACGCAGTATTTT
TRBJ2-7,TRBD2,TRBV4-3,.,CASSQDHQAGVHEQYF,TGCGCCAGCAGCCAAGATCATCAAGCGGGAGTCCACGAGCAGTACTTC